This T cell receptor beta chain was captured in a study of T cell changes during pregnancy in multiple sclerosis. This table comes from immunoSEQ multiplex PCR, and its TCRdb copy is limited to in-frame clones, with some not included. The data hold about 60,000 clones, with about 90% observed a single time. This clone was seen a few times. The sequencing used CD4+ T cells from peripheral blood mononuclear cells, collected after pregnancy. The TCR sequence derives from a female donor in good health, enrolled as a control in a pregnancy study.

For the CDR3, the DNA is TGTGCCAGCAGTTACAGAGCGGCGTCGGGAACTGAAGCTTTCTTT. Encoded protein: CASSYRAASGTEAFF. This chain connects TRBV6-6 to TRBJ1-1, with unresolved D. The CDR3 runs to 15 residues. The V and J ends lost 2 bases and 5 bases respectively, with 15 bases between them. CDR1 is MNHNY and CDR2 is SVGAGI in the germline V gene (reference sequence).